These 26 T cell receptor beta chains share one sample of origin, sequenced in a study of cytomegalovirus exposure and HLA in healthy donors. 60 Vbeta and 13 Jbeta primers were used in PCR. The data were produced by immunoSEQ multiplex PCR, yet TCRdb's version contains in-frame clones alone and is incomplete. Found here are under 100,000 clones, 55% to 65% of them singletons; the top ten hold over 14%. Specimen: PBMCs. The receptors were gathered from a woman aged 35 to 49 in good health and CMV-seropositive.

The chain is built from TRBV7-9 and TRBJ2-5, with D unresolved. The germline CDR1 and CDR2 sequences are SEHNR and FQNEAQ (reference sequence). This CDR3 is 17 amino acids long. V was clipped by 0 bases and J by 7 bases, with 21 bases between them. CDR3 DNA sequence: TGTGCCAGCAGCTTAGCGTTTGGCGGAACCCAGTTTATGACCCAGTACTTC. This codes for CASSLAFGGTQFMTQYF.

The J gene is TRBJ1-1, the V gene TRBV4-3; D gene uncertain. V was shortened by 8 bases and J by 7 bases, with 17 bases between the two germline ends. This CDR3 spans 13 amino acids. From germline, CDR1 is LGHNA and CDR2 YSLEER. The CDR3 spells CASAVSGSSEAFF. In nucleotides, the CDR3 is TGCGCCAGCGCAGTAAGCGGGAGTAGTGAAGCTTTCTTT.

In this sample, this clone turned up a few times. The rearrangement joins TRBV15 to TRBJ1-4; TRBD1 is a possible D gene (5 bases). Germline-derived CDR1 and CDR2 are LNHNV and YYDKDF (reference sequence). The V end was cut by 1 base, the J end by 6 bases, with 15 bases between. The length of the CDR3 is 16 residues. Here the CDR3 DNA reads TGTGCCACCAGCAGAGCAAGGGGTGCCCTGGATGAAAAACTGTTTTTT. Its protein is CATSRARGALDEKLFF.

This clone has a handful of counts. This chain uses TRBV9 with TRBJ2-1, with D unclear. This CDR3 region has 15 residues. Germline CDR1 is SGDLS and CDR2 is YYNGEE. V shed 2 bases and J shed 7 bases, with 16 bases lying between them. The CDR3 DNA reads as TGTGCCAGCAGCGTGAACGGGTACGGATCGAATGAGCAGTTCTTC. This translates into CASSVNGYGSNEQFF.

A few counts support this clone. The rearrangement uses TRBV6-6 and TRBJ1-1; D unresolved. The CDR3 contains 13 residues. Per the germline V gene, CDR1 is MNHNY and CDR2 is SVGAGI (reference sequence). V lost 5 bases and J lost 5, with 12 bases in between. For the CDR3, the DNA is TGTGCCAGCAGTGGACGGGAGGGAACTGAAGCTTTCTTT. Translating it yields CASSGREGTEAFF.

This clone was counted between two and nine times. The gene calls are TRBV7-8 and TRBJ1-4; TRBD1 matches at 7 bases. V dropped 1 base and J dropped 3; count of bases not matched to a gene: 8. Germline CDR1 SGHVS, CDR2 FQNEAQ. The CDR3 contains 17 residues. CDR3 loop: CASSLVPRGRANEKLFF. CDR3 sequence (DNA): TGTGCCAGCAGCTTAGTCCCTAGGGGGCGGGCTAATGAAAAACTGTTTTTT.

The V and J genes are TRBV2 and TRBJ2-3, with D tentatively TRBD2 (5 bases). From germline, CDR1 is SNHLY and CDR2 FYNNEI. The CDR3 totals 16 residues. With 1 base removed from V and 2 bases from J, the gap between germline ends came to 13 bases. Written as DNA, the CDR3 is TGTGCCAGCAGTGAAGGGGAGCTTACGTACACAGATACGCAGTATTTT. It is translated as CASSEGELTYTDTQYF.

This clone was picked up a small number of times. The chain uses TRBV6-5 and TRBJ1-4; D not resolved. Germline V gene lookup returns CDR1 MNHEY and CDR2 SVGAGI. V lost 5 bases and J 7 bases, leaving 17 bases between the germline ends. This CDR3 region has 15 residues. In DNA form, the CDR3 reads TGTGCCAGCAGTGTAGACGGTGAGGGTGGTGAAAAACTGTTTTTT. It yields the protein CASSVDGEGGEKLFF.

CDR3 in amino acids: CASLPDRDNEAFF. CDR3 DNA: TGTGCCAGCCTACCGGACAGGGATAATGAAGCTTTCTTT. V is TRBV14 and J is TRBJ1-1; 8 bases line up with TRBD1. Germline trimming cut 8 bases from V and 7 bases from J; bases unmatched to any gene: 9. The CDR3 is 13 amino acids. Germline V gives CDR1 SGHDN, CDR2 FVKESK.

The chain is built from TRBV5-1 and TRBJ1-1; unclear D gene. The CDR3 has 13 residues. V was trimmed by 0 bases and J by 1 base, leaving 4 bases between them. Germline V gene data show CDR1 as SGHRS and CDR2 as YFSETQ. CDR3 in amino acids: CASSLGENTEAFF. The CDR3 DNA follows: TGCGCCAGCAGCTTGGGAGAGAACACTGAAGCTTTCTTT.

The chain joins TRBV6-6 to TRBJ1-1, with 9 bases aligning to TRBD1. The CDR3 covers 11 residues. Germline trimming cut 6 bases from V and 8 bases from J; bases unmatched to any gene: 1. The V gene's germline CDR1 is MNHNY and CDR2 SVGAGI (reference sequence). The CDR3 nucleotides are TGTGCCAGCAGGACAGGGGGAGAAGCTTTCTTT. It specifies CASRTGGEAFF.

The gene calls are TRBV4-1 and TRBJ1-2; no definite D call. The CDR3 is 12 residues long. V was pared by 1 base and J by 5 bases, with 5 bases between. CDR1 MGHRA and CDR2 YSYEKL come from the germline V gene. The CDR3: CASSQGQYGYTF. In nucleotides, the CDR3 is TGCGCCAGCAGCCAAGGGCAGTATGGCTACACCTTC.

A single count supports this clone. The chain joins TRBV29-1 to TRBJ1-2, with D perhaps TRBD1 (6 bases). Germline V gives CDR1 SQVTM, CDR2 ANQGSEA. The CDR3 consists of 12 residues. V was pared by 6 bases and J by 7 bases, with 15 bases between. CDR3 sequence reads: CSVRSGESGYTF. The CDR3 DNA reads TGCAGCGTCCGGTCAGGGGAGAGTGGCTACACCTTC. Based on the CDR3 plus reference TRBV29-1 and TRBJ1-2, the full variable domain is SAVISQKPSRDICQRGTSLTIQCQVDSQVTMMFWYRQQPGQSLTLIATANQGSEATYESGFVIDKFPISRPNLTFSTLTVSNMSPEDSSIYLCSVRSGESGYTFGSGTRLTVV.

In this sample, this clone turned up a few times. The chain links TRBV7-9 to TRBJ2-6; tentatively, D is TRBD2 (5 bases). Trimming removed 5 bases at V and 9 bases at J, with 17 bases between. Germline V CDR1 and CDR2: SEHNR, FQNEAQ (reference sequence). This CDR3 comprises 15 residues. The CDR3 DNA reads TGTGCCAGCAGCCCAAAATTGAGGGTGAGCAACGTCCTGACTTTC. This gives the protein CASSPKLRVSNVLTF.

The chain has TRBV2 and TRBJ2-5; the match to TRBD1 covers 8 bases. Germline CDR1 is SNHLY and CDR2 is FYNNEI. Trimming removed 7 bases from V and 4 bases from J; junction bases left unmatched: 5. The CDR3 is made up of 13 amino acids. Here the CDR3 reads CASKITGGETQYF. CDR3 DNA sequence: TGTGCCAGCAAAATCACAGGGGGAGAGACCCAGTACTTC.

This clone occurred a few times. The chain joins TRBV6-6 to TRBJ1-1; 9 nucleotides align to TRBD1. The V segment lost 8 bases and the J segment 5 bases; nucleotides outside the gene matches: 9. The CDR3 has 14 amino acids. CDR1 is MNHNY and CDR2 is SVGAGI in the germline V gene (reference sequence). CDR3 DNA sequence: TGTGCCAGCTCCCAACAGGGGGCGAGGACTGAAGCTTTCTTT. Translating it yields CASSQQGARTEAFF.

This clone was picked up one time. The rearrangement links TRBV6-1 to TRBJ1-2, with 8 bases fitting TRBD1. Germline CDR1 is MNHNS and CDR2 is SASEGT. Trimming took 2 bases from V and 1 from J; bases not matched to a gene: 3. This CDR3 is built from 15 residues. As DNA, the CDR3 is TGTGCCAGCAGTGAACAGACAGGGGATAACTATGGCTACACCTTC. This encodes CASSEQTGDNYGYTF.

V gene TRBV7-7 combines with J gene TRBJ2-1; D gene uncertain. The germline gives CDR1 SSHAT, CDR2 FNYEAQ (reference sequence). CDR3 length equals 14 residues. Between the trimmed V and J ends, which lost 1 base and 8 bases, there was a span of 12 bases. CDR3 sequence (DNA): TGTGCCAGCAGCTTAGTTGGGCAGTTCGATGAGCAGTTCTTC. Protein sequence: CASSLVGQFDEQFF.

The chain combines TRBV15 with TRBJ2-1; 8 nucleotides match TRBD2. Germline V lookup: CDR1 LNHNV, CDR2 YYDKDF (reference sequence). The CDR3 covers 16 residues. V lost 5 bases and J lost 4; bases outside the gene matches: 10. The CDR3 is CATSSREGPNYNEQFF. CDR3 nucleotide sequence: TGTGCCACCAGCTCCCGGGAGGGACCAAATTACAATGAGCAGTTCTTC.

The chain carries TRBV5-4 and TRBJ2-7; 8 bases are shared with TRBD2. The J segment lost 3 bases and the V segment lost 1 base, leaving 6 bases of the junction unmatched. Germline V gene data show CDR1 as SGHNT and CDR2 as YYREEE (reference sequence). The CDR3 runs to 15 residues. CDR3 region: CASSLTSGASYEQYF. The CDR3 nucleotides are TGTGCCAGCAGCTTGACTAGCGGAGCCAGCTACGAGCAGTACTTC.

V gene TRBV9 combines with J gene TRBJ1-1; no reliable D call. Deletions cut 6 bases from V and 5 bases from J, with 17 bases between. CDR1 is SGDLS and CDR2 is YYNGEE in the germline V gene. The CDR3 is 14 residues long. CDR3 nucleotides: TGTGCCAGCACCCCAATGTTGGGGAGTACTGAAGCTTTCTTT. Translation gives CASTPMLGSTEAFF.

The V and J genes are TRBV7-9 and TRBJ2-5; 11 bases agree with TRBD1. Germline lookup yields CDR1 SEHNR and CDR2 FQNEAQ (reference sequence). This CDR3 has 19 residues. J lost 5 bases, V lost 3 bases, and 17 bases had no gene match. This chain's CDR3 is CASSFAGQGVRGWEETQYF. The DNA of the CDR3 is TGTGCCAGCAGCTTCGCGGGACAGGGGGTTAGGGGTTGGGAGGAGACCCAGTACTTC.

This sequence joins TRBV7-9 and TRBJ2-7; 8 bases agree with TRBD2. The V and J ends lost 0 bases and 7 bases, in that order; junction bases with no gene match: 2. Germline V gives CDR1 SEHNR, CDR2 FQNEAQ (reference sequence). The CDR3 is 13 amino acids. The CDR3 reads CASSLAPGGEQYF. The CDR3 DNA reads TGTGCCAGCAGCTTAGCCCCGGGGGGGGAGCAGTACTTC.

V gene TRBV7-8 combines with J gene TRBJ2-1, with 8 bases matching TRBD2. The germline V gene encodes CDR1 SGHVS and CDR2 FQNEAQ. This CDR3 has 17 residues. J gave up 7 bases and V 1 base, and 12 bases lay outside the gene matches. The chain's CDR3 is CASSLGRLSSGRNEQFF. DNA for the CDR3: TGTGCCAGCAGCTTAGGGCGACTTTCAAGCGGGAGAAATGAGCAGTTCTTC.

Only a few counts were recorded for this clone. The chain carries TRBV2 and TRBJ1-2, with a tentative D call TRBD1 (5 bases). There are 14 residues in the CDR3. V was shortened by 5 bases and J by 2 bases, with 12 bases between the two germline ends. Germline loops: CDR1 SNHLY, CDR2 FYNNEI. Here the CDR3 DNA reads TGTGCCAGCAGTCCTAACCGACAGAACTATGGCTACACCTTC. It codes for CASSPNRQNYGYTF.

This clone was counted only a few times. This chain connects TRBV9 to TRBJ1-2; TRBD1 aligns across 8 bases. CDR1 and CDR2 (germline): SGDLS, YYNGEE. This CDR3 comprises 14 residues. With V trimmed by 4 bases and J by 4 bases, 6 bases remained unmatched. CDR3 amino acids: CASSLGTGGYGYTF. The CDR3 DNA reads TGTGCCAGCAGCCTGGGCACAGGGGGCTATGGCTACACCTTC.